This T cell receptor beta chain was found in a study of T-cell reconstitution after alpha-beta-depleted transplantation in children. V gave up 2 bases and J gave up 0 bases, with 7 bases separating them. The CDR3 has 15 residues. Unique molecular identifiers were incorporated into the prepared TCRbeta library. MiXCR was run by TCRdb on the PCR reads, yielding one entry per CDR3 protein. This repertoire shows 210,000 or so distinct CDR3 sequences, about 9.2% found once; its top ten account for about 6.2%. The input for sequencing was PBMCs from the stem cell graft donor, taken from the stem cell graft. The gene calls are TRBV12-3 or TRBV12-4 and TRBJ1-4, with D uncertain. This receptor was identified in a human donor who donated a stem cell graft to a child with acute lymphoblastic leukemia. In DNA form, the CDR3 reads TGTGCCAGCAGTTTACAGGCCACAACTAATGAAAAACTGTTTTTT. Residues: CASSLQATTNEKLFF.